The T cell receptor beta chain under discussion was sequenced for a study of PD-1 blockade in classical Hodgkin lymphoma. Findings and limits, study-wide: Significantly greater TCR diversity emerged by C4D1 in CD4+ cells but not CD8+ cells. Complete responders showed a baseline diversity that resembled the diversity of newly diagnosed patients.

The CDR3 length is 12 residues. V was shortened by 7 bases and J by 3 bases, with 9 bases between the two germline ends. CDR1 and CDR2 (germline): MNHNY, SVGAGI (reference sequence). With no exception, relapse followed autologous stem cell transplantation in all patients, and brentuximab vedotin exposure varied. Under best response, outcomes were complete response, partial response or progressive disease. Sequencing used immunoSEQ multiplex PCR; TCRdb keeps in-frame clones, though not all of them. The profile shows about 21,000 clones, 68% of them singletons. This clone was observed a handful of times. Its antigen is not identified.

This chain connects TRBV6-6 to TRBJ1-2; unclear D gene. Sequenced here: peripheral blood mononuclear cells (PBMCs), sampled at baseline. The origin of this receptor is a human donor with classical Hodgkin lymphoma. The CDR3: CASNPQYYGYTF. CDR3 nucleotides: TGTGCCAGCAACCCTCAGTACTATGGCTACACCTTC.